This TCR beta chain was recorded in a study of CD8 T cells in ankylosing spondylitis. This CDR3 is built from 16 residues. CDR1 and CDR2 (germline): DFQATT, SNEGSKA (reference sequence). Losses at the gene ends were 0 bases for V and 5 bases for J; bases not matched to a gene: 10. Comments on this clonotype: Antigen specificity is unknown.

Each TCR beta library was made by quantitative 5'-RACE that incorporated molecular barcodes. TCRdb ran MiXCR on the 5' RACE reads and lists one entry per CDR3 protein. The sample lists around 140,000 distinct CDR3 sequences; more than 9.5% were seen once. Study results and limitations: What appeared characteristic of ankylosing spondylitis blood was a TCR beta motif of fewer than ten highly homologous variants. Reportedly, disease-linked clones are significantly enriched in ankylosing spondylitis patients' matched synovial fluid. The disease-linked clones had a CD8+ phenotype and low blood frequencies.

The receptor was isolated from a female donor with ankylosing spondylitis or in good health (not recorded which). Sequences were obtained from blood, either unsorted or a sorted T cell fraction (not recorded which). V is TRBV20-1 and J is TRBJ2-1, with TRBD2 matching over 7 bases. The CDR3 coding sequence is TGCAGTGCTAGAGATGAGTACGCGGGAGTGGACAATGAGCAGTTCTTC. This encodes CSARDEYAGVDNEQFF.